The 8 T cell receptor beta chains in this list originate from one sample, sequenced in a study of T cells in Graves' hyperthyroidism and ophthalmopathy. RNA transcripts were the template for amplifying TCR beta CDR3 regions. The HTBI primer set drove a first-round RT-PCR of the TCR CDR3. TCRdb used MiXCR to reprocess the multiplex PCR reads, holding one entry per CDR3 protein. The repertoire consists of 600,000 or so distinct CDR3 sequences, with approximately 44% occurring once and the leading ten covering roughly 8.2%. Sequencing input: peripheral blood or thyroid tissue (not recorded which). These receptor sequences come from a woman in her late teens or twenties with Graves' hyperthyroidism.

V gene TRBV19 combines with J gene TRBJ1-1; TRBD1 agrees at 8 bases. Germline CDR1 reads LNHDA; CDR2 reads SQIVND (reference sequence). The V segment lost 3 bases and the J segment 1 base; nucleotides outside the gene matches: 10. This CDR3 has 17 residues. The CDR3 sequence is CASSIRTGRRANTEAFF. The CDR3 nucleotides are TGTGCCAGTAGTATTCGGACAGGGAGGAGGGCGAACACTGAAGCTTTCTTT. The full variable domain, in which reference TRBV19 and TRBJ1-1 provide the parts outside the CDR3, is DGGITQSPKYLFRKEGQNVTLSCEQNLNHDAMYWYRQDPGQGLRLIYYSQIVNDFQKGDIAEGYSVSREKKESFPLTVTSAQKNPTAFYLCASSIRTGRRANTEAFFGQGTRLTVV.

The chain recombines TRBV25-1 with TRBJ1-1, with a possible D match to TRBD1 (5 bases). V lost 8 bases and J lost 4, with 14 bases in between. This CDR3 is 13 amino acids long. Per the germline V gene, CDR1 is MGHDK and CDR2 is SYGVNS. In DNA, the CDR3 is TGTGCCAGCGTAGGGCAGGGAATCACTGAAGCTTTCTTT. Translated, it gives CASVGQGITEAFF.

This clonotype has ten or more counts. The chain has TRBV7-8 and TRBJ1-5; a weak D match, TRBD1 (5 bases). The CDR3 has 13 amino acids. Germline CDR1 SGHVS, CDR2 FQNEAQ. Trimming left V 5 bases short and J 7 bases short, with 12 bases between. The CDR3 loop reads CASSRRGSQPQHF. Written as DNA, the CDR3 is TGTGCCAGCAGCCGTCGGGGGAGCCAGCCCCAGCATTTT. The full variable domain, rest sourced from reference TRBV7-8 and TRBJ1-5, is GAGVSQSPRYKVAKRGQDVALRCDPISGHVSLFWYQQALGQGPEFLTYFQNEAQLDKSGLPSDRFFAERPEGSVSTLKIQRTQQEDSAVYLCASSRRGSQPQHFGDGTRLSIL.

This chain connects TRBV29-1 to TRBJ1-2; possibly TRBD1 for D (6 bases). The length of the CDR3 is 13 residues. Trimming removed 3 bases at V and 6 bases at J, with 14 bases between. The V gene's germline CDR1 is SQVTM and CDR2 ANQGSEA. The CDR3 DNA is TGCAGCGTTGAGGGGACAAAGGCCAATGGCTACACCTTC. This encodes CSVEGTKANGYTF.

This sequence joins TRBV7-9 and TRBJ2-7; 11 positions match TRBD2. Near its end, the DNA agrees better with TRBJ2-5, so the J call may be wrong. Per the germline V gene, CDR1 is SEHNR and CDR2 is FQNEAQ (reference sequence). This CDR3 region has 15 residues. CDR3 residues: CASSFASGGRETQYF. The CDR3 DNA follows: TGTGCCAGCAGCTTCGCTAGCGGGGGGAGGGAGACCCAGTACTTC.

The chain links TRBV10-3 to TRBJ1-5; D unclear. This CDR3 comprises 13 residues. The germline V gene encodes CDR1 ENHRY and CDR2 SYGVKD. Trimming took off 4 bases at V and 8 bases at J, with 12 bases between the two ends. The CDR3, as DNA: TGTGCCATCAGTGGGACCGGACGAAAGCCCCAGCATTTT. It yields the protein CAISGTGRKPQHF.

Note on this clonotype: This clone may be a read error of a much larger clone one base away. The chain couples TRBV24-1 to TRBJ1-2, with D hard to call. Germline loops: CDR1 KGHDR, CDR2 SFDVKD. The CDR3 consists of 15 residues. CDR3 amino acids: CAISGLGDTNYGYTF. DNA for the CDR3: TGTGCCATCAGTGGTCTAGGTGATACTAACTATGGCTACACCTTC.

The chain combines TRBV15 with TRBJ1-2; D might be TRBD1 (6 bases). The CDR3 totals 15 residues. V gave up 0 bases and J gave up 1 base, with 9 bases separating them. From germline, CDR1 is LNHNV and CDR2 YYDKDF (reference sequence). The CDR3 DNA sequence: TGTGCCACCAGCAGAGACAGGGGCATTAACTATGGCTACACCTTC. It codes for CATSRDRGINYGYTF. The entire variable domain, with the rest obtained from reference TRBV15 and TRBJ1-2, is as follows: DAMVIQNPRYQVTQFGKPVTLSCSQTLNHNVMYWYQQKSSQAPKLLFHYYDKDFNNEADTPDNFQSRRPNTSFCFLDIRSPGLGDTAMYLCATSRDRGINYGYTFGSGTRLTVV.